These 20 T cell receptor beta chains were all obtained from the same sample, sequenced in a study of vaccination and CD4 T cells after COVID-19. The treatment here: approximately 10-day PBMC culture with coronavirus spike peptide pools or control peptides (ViraFEST assay). Sequenced with the Oncomine TCR Beta short-read assay was DNA taken from cultured CD4+ T cells. TCRdb independently ran MiXCR on the PCR reads; one entry per CDR3 protein. The repertoire includes 23,000 or so distinct CDR3 sequences, 67% of them detected once, and about 20% sits in the top ten. These receptors have no known antigen. Sample: CD4+ T cells from blood, cultured in vitro, taken after SARS-CoV-2 vaccination. The receptors shown here come from a human donor who received a COVID-19 vaccine.

The table lists this clonotype with a few counts. CDR3 amino acids: CASSPRDRVSGYTF. CDR3 sequence (DNA): TGTGCCAGCAGCCCCCGGGACAGGGTATCCGGCTACACCTTC. V usage is TRBV5-4 and J usage is TRBJ1-2, with 9 bases matching TRBD1. The J segment lost 8 bases and the V segment lost 4 bases, leaving 9 bases of the junction unmatched. The CDR3 has 14 amino acids. CDR1 is SGHNT and CDR2 is YYREEE in the germline V gene (reference sequence). Looking up the rest from reference TRBV5-4 and TRBJ1-2 gives the full variable domain: ETGVTQSPTHLIKTRGQQVTLRCSSQSGHNTVSWYQQALGQGPQFIFQYYREEENGRGNFPPRFSGLQFPNYSSELNVNALELDDSALYLCASSPRDRVSGYTFGSGTRLTVV.

The V and J genes are TRBV11-3 and TRBJ1-1; D is perhaps TRBD1 (6 bases). CDR1 is SGHNT and CDR2 is YENEEA in the germline V gene. With 5 bases removed from V and 0 bases from J, the gap between germline ends came to 13 bases. The CDR3 length is 15 residues. The CDR3 DNA reads TGTGCCAGCAGCCTGCGGACAGCGATGAACACTGAAGCTTTCTTT. Translation: CASSLRTAMNTEAFF.

The chain links TRBV21-1 to TRBJ1-5; the table's TRBD1 call for D was not verified on the DNA. TRBV21-1 corresponds to a pseudogene. The CDR3 is made up of 18 amino acids. CDR3 protein: CASSKGVPNRGCHQPQHF. Here the CDR3 DNA reads TGTGCCAGCAGCAAAGGAGTTCCGAACAGGGGGTGCCATCAGCCCCAGCATTTT.

This chain joins TRBV10-1 and TRBJ2-1, with D unclear. The CDR3 spans 13 residues. Germline V lookup: CDR1 WNHNN, CDR2 SYGVQD (reference sequence). Trimming cost V 6 bases and J 4 bases, with 10 bases left between them. CDR3 in amino acids: CASSLGTYNEQFF. In nucleotides, the CDR3 is TGCGCCAGCAGCTTAGGAACATACAATGAGCAGTTCTTC.

This clonotype was counted once. The chain has TRBV20-1 and TRBJ2-1, with D perhaps being TRBD1 or TRBD2 (5 bases each). CDR1 and CDR2 (germline): DFQATT, SNEGSKA (reference sequence). The CDR3 consists of 13 residues. CDR3 sequence reads: CSVLGDPYNEQFF. CDR3 DNA sequence: TGCAGCGTACTGGGGGACCCTTACAATGAGCAGTTCTTC.

This chain uses TRBV11-2 with TRBJ2-5, with unresolved D. Germline V gene sequence: CDR1 SGHAT, CDR2 FQNNGV. The V end was cut by 1 base, the J end by 5 bases, with 11 bases between. The length of the CDR3 is 14 residues. CDR3 loop: CASSLGAPEETQYF. The CDR3 DNA reads as TGTGCCAGCAGCTTAGGCGCCCCTGAGGAGACCCAGTACTTC.

This rearrangement joins TRBV12-3 or TRBV12-4 to TRBJ1-4; TRBD1 is a possible D gene (5 bases). Trimming took 6 bases from V and 8 from J, leaving 16 bases between them. The length of the CDR3 is 14 residues. CDR3 amino acids: CASSPGRGSEKLFF. CDR3 sequence (DNA): TGTGCCAGCAGCCCAGGGCGGGGATCGGAAAAACTGTTTTTT.

The chain links TRBV7-9 to TRBJ1-1; a weak D match, TRBD1 (6 bases). The CDR3 runs 15 residues. Trimming cost V 2 bases and J 4 bases, with 14 bases left between them. Germline V gene sequence: CDR1 SEHNR, CDR2 FQNEAQ (reference sequence). The CDR3 spells CASSLRFRGRTEAFF. The CDR3 coding sequence is TGTGCCAGCAGCTTAAGGTTCAGGGGTCGCACTGAAGCTTTCTTT.

This clonotype occurred a few times. J is TRBJ1-5 and V is TRBV27; maybe TRBD1 (5 bases). The germline CDR1 and CDR2 sequences are MNHEY and SMNVEV (reference sequence). The CDR3 totals 15 residues. The ends were cut back, 5 bases at V and 2 bases at J, with 13 bases in the middle. CDR3 sequence: CASSGRGRGNQPQHF. The CDR3 DNA is TGTGCCAGCAGTGGGAGGGGACGTGGCAATCAGCCCCAGCATTTT.

This clonotype was seen a few times. The chain is built from TRBV30 and TRBJ2-3; D is uncertain. This CDR3 has 11 amino acids. Germline CDR1 is GTSNPN and CDR2 is SVGIG (reference sequence). The ends were cut back, 4 bases at V and 2 bases at J, with 4 bases in the middle. The CDR3 DNA sequence: TGTGCCTGGACCAACACAGATACGCAGTATTTT. It translates to CAWTNTDTQYF.

V gene TRBV5-6 combines with J gene TRBJ2-6, with 14 bases fitting TRBD2. J lost 0 bases, V lost 2 bases, and 7 bases had no gene match. The CDR3 runs to 20 residues. CDR1 is SGHDT, CDR2 YYEEEE, per germline. Written as DNA, the CDR3 is TGTGCCAGCAGCTTCGGACTAGCGGGGGGCTATAGCTCTGGGGCCAACGTCCTGACTTTC. Translation: CASSFGLAGGYSSGANVLTF. Looking up the rest from reference TRBV5-6 and TRBJ2-6 gives the full variable domain: DAGVTQSPTHLIKTRGQQVTLRCSPKSGHDTVSWYQQALGQGPQFIFQYYEEEERQRGNFPDRFSGHQFPNYSSELNVNALLLGDSALYLCASSFGLAGGYSSGANVLTFGAGSRLTVL.

The V gene is TRBV6-5, the J gene TRBJ2-3, with 7 bases aligning to TRBD1. The CDR3 runs to 15 residues. Germline-derived CDR1 and CDR2 are MNHEY and SVGAGI. V was pared by 0 bases and J by 5 bases, with 5 bases of the junction left unmatched. CDR3 coding DNA: TGTGCCAGCAGTTACTCCCGGGACAGAGGAGATACGCAGTATTTT. This gives the protein CASSYSRDRGDTQYF.

The CDR3 here is CATSDFLHRETGELFF. The CDR3 region has the DNA TGTGCCACCAGTGATTTCCTTCACAGGGAGACCGGGGAGCTGTTTTTT. This rearrangement joins TRBV24-1 to TRBJ2-2, with D possibly matching TRBD1 (6 bases). The CDR3 contains 16 residues. Deletions cut 1 base from V and 5 bases from J, with 13 bases between. CDR1 and CDR2 from the germline V gene are KGHDR and SFDVKD.

The genes are TRBV10-2 and TRBJ1-2, with no clear D. V dropped 0 bases and J dropped 3 bases, with 5 bases sitting between them. The CDR3 loop spans 13 amino acids. Germline lookup yields CDR1 WSHSY and CDR2 SAAADI. CDR3 sequence: CASSESGYYGYTF. The DNA for the CDR3 is TGCGCCAGCAGTGAGTCGGGGTACTATGGCTACACCTTC.

The chain is built from TRBV6-1 and TRBJ2-4; D call uncertain. V lost 5 bases to trimming and J lost 6 bases, with 8 bases between them. The CDR3 contains 12 residues. Germline-derived CDR1 and CDR2 are MNHNS and SASEGT. As DNA, the CDR3 is TGTGCCAGCAGTACGGATGGAAACATTCAGTACTTC. Encoded protein: CASSTDGNIQYF.

This clonotype is a singleton in its sample. V and J are TRBV6-1 and TRBJ2-4, with a tentative D call TRBD2 (6 bases). Per the germline V gene, CDR1 is MNHNS and CDR2 is SASEGT. The V end lost 1 base, the J end lost 7 bases, and 14 bases lay between the germline ends. The CDR3 is made up of 15 amino acids. CDR3 nucleotides: TGTGCCAGCAGTGAAGGGACTACCGAGTGGAACATTCAGTACTTC. It translates to CASSEGTTEWNIQYF.

On this clonotype itself: Sequence at one end of the junction differs from germline and may be a read error. V is TRBV5-1 and J is TRBJ1-2; 9 bases line up with TRBD1. CDR3 size: 15 residues. Looked up from germline, CDR1 is SGHRS and CDR2 is YFSETQ. The CDR3 loop reads CASSFEGQGRTGYPF. CDR3 sequence (DNA): TGCGCCAGCAGCTTCGAAGGACAGGGGAGAACTGGCTACCCCTTC.

V and J are TRBV20-1 and TRBJ2-1; 12 nucleotides agree with TRBD2. Looked up from germline, CDR1 is DFQATT and CDR2 is SNEGSKA (reference sequence). The junction had 13 bases not matched to a gene; V was cut back by 6 bases and J by 7 bases. The CDR3 is 16 amino acids. The CDR3 loop reads CSAHFPSGGAANEQFF. The DNA of the CDR3 is TGCAGTGCGCATTTCCCTAGCGGGGGGGCGGCAAATGAGCAGTTCTTC.

Turning to this clonotype: The junction departs from the called germline gene at one end, perhaps through a read error. V is TRBV6-1 and J is TRBJ1-2; D possibly corresponds to TRBD1 (5 bases). CDR1 MNHNS and CDR2 SASEGT come from the germline V gene. The CDR3 is 13 amino acids. This chain's CDR3 is CASSEVGSWGCTF. The CDR3 nucleotides are TGTGCCAGCAGTGAAGTTGGCAGTTGGGGCTGCACCTTC.

The rearrangement uses TRBV7-9 and TRBJ1-6; 8 positions agree with TRBD1. V was pared by 6 bases and J by 5 bases, with 6 bases of the junction left unmatched. The CDR3 extends over 15 amino acids. Germline V lookup: CDR1 SEHNR, CDR2 FQNEAQ (reference sequence). CDR3 residues: CASRTTGENNSPLHF. The CDR3 nucleotides read TGTGCCAGCAGAACGACAGGGGAAAATAATTCACCCCTCCACTTT.